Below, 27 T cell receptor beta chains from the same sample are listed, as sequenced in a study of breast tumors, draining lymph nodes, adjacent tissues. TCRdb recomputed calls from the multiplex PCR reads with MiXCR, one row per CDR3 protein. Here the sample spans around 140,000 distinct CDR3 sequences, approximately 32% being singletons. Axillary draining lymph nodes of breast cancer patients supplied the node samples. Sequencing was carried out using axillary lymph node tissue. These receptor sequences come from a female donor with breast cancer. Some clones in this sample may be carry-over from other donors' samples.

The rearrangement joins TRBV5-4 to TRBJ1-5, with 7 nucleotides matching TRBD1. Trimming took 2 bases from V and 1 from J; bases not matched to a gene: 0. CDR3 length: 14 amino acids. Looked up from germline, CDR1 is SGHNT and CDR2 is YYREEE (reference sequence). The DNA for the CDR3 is TGTGCCAGCAGCTTACAGGGGAGCAATCAGCCCCAGCATTTT. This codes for CASSLQGSNQPQHF.

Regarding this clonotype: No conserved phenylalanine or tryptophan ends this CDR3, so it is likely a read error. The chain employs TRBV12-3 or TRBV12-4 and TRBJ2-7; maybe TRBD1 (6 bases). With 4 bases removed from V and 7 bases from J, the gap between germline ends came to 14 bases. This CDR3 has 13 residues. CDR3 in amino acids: CASSCSRGWEQYL. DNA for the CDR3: TGTGCCAGCAGTTGCTCTAGGGGGTGGGAGCAGTACCTC.

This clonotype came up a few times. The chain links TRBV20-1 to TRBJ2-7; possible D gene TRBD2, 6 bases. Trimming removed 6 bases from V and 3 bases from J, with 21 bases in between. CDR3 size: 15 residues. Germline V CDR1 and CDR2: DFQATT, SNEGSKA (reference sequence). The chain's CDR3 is CSAHLVGGVFYEQYF. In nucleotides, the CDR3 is TGCAGTGCCCACCTTGTGGGAGGAGTGTTCTACGAGCAGTACTTC.

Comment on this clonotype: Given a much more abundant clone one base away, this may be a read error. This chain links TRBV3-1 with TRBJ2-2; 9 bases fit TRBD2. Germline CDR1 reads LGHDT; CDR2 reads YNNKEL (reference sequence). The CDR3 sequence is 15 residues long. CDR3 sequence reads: CASSRSGGTTGEPFF. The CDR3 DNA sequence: TGTGCCAGCAGCAGAAGCGGGGGGACCACCGGGGAGCCGTTTTTT.

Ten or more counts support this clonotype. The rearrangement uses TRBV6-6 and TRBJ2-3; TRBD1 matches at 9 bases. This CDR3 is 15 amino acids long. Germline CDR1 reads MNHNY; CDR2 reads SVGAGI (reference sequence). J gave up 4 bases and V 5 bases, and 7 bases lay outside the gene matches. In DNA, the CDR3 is TGTGCCAGCAGTGACGACAGGGGGTCCCCAGATACGCAGTATTTT. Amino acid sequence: CASSDDRGSPDTQYF.

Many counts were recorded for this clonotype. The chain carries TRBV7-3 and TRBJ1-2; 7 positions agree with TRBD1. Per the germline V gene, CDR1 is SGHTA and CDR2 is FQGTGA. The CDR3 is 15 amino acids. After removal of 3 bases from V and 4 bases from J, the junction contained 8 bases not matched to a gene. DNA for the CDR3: TGTGCCAGCAGCTTGCTGCCAGGGGGTGGCTATGGCTACACCTTC. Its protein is CASSLLPGGGYGYTF.

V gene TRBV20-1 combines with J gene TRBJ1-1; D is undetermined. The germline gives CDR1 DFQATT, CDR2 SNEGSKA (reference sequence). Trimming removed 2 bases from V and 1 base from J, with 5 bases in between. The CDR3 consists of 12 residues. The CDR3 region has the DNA TGCAGTGCTAGACCGGGGAACACTGAAGCTTTCTTT. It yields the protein CSARPGNTEAFF.

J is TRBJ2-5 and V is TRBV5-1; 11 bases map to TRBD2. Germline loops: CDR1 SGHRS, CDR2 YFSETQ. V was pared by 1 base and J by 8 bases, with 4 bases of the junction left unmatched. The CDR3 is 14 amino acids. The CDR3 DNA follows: TGCGCCAGCAGCTTGCTAGCGGGGGGAGACACCCAGTACTTC. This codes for CASSLLAGGDTQYF.

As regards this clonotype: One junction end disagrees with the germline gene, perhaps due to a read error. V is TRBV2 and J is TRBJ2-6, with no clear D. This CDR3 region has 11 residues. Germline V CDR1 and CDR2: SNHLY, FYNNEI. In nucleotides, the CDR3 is TGTGCCATCAGTGGGGCCAACGTCCTGACTTTC. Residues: CAISGANVLTF. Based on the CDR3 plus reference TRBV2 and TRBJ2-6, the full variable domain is EPEVTQTPSHQVTQMGQEVILRCVPISNHLYFYWYRQILGQKVEFLVSFYNNEISEKSEIFDDQFSVERPDGSNFTLKIRSTKLEDSAMYFCAISGANVLTFGAGSRLTVL.

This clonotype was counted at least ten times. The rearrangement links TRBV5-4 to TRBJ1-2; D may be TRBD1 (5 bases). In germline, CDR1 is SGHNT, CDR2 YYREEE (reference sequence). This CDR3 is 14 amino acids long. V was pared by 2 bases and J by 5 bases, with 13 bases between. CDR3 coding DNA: TGTGCCAGCAGCTTACCGCGGGGGGAGTATGGCTACACCTTC. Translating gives CASSLPRGEYGYTF. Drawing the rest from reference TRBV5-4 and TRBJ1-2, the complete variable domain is ETGVTQSPTHLIKTRGQQVTLRCSSQSGHNTVSWYQQALGQGPQFIFQYYREEENGRGNFPPRFSGLQFPNYSSELNVNALELDDSALYLCASSLPRGEYGYTFGSGTRLTVV.

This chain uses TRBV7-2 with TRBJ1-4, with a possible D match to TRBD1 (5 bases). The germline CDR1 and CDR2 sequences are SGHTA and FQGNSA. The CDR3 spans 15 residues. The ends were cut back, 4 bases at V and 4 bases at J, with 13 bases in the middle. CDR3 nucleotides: TGTGCCAGCAGCTCTGGGGGTCGGATTAATGAAAAACTGTTTTTT. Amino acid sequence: CASSSGGRINEKLFF. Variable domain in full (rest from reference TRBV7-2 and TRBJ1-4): GAGVSQSPSNKVTEKGKDVELRCDPISGHTALYWYRQSLGQGLEFLIYFQGNSAPDKSGLPSDRFSAERTGGSVSTLTIQRTQQEDSAVYLCASSSGGRINEKLFFGSGTQLSVL.

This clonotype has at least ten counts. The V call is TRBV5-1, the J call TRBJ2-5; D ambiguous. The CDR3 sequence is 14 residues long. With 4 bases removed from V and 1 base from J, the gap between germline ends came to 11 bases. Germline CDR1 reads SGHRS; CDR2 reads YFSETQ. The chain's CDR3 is CASSIPWSQETQYF. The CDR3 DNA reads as TGCGCCAGCAGCATCCCGTGGAGCCAAGAGACCCAGTACTTC.

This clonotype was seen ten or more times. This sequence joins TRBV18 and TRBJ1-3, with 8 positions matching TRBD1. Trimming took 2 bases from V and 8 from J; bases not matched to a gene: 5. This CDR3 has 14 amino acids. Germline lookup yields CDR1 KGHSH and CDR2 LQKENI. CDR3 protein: CASSPVQGAHTIYF. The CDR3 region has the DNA TGTGCCAGCTCACCAGTGCAGGGGGCCCACACCATATATTTT.

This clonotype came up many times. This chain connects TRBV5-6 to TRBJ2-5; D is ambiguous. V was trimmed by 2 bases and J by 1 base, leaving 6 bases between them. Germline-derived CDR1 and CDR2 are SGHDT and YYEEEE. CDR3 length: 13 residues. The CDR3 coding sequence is TGTGCCAGCAGCTTCGGGTTCCAAGAGACCCAGTACTTC. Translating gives CASSFGFQETQYF.

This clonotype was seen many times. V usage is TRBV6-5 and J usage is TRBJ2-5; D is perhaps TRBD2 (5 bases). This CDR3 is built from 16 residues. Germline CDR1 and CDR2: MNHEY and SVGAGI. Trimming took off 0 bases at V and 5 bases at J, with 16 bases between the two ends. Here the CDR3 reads CASSYSGAGEEETQYF. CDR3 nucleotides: TGTGCCAGCAGTTACTCAGGCGCGGGCGAGGAGGAGACCCAGTACTTC.

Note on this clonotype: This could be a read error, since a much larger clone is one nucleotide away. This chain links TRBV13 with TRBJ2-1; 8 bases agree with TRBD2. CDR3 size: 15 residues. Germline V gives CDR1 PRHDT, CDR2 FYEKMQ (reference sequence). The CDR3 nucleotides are TGTGCCAGCAGCTTGCGCGGGGGGCCGGGCAATGAGCGGTTCTTC. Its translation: CASSLRGGPGNERFF.

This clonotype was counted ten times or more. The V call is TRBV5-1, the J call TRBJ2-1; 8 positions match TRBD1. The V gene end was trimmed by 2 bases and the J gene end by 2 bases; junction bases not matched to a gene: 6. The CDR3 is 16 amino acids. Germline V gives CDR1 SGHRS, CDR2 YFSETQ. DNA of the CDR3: TGCGCCAGCAGCTTTAAAACAGGGGGGCCCTACAATGAGCAGTTCTTC. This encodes CASSFKTGGPYNEQFF.

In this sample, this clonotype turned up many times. The CDR3 here is CAIRTGASGNTIYF. The CDR3 coding sequence is TGTGCCATCAGAACAGGGGCCTCTGGAAACACCATATATTTT. The chain has TRBV10-3 and TRBJ1-3; 7 bases line up with TRBD1. V shed 6 bases, J shed 0 bases, and the junction held 2 bases outside the gene matches. Germline-derived CDR1 and CDR2 are ENHRY and SYGVKD. The CDR3 is made up of 14 amino acids.

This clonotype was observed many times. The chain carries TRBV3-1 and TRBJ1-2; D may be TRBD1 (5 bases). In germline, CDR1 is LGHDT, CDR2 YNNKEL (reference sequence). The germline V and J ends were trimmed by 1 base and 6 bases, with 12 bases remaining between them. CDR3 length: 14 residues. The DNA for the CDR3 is TGTGCCAGCAGCCAAGGGTCCGGGGCAAATGGCTACACCTTC. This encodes CASSQGSGANGYTF.

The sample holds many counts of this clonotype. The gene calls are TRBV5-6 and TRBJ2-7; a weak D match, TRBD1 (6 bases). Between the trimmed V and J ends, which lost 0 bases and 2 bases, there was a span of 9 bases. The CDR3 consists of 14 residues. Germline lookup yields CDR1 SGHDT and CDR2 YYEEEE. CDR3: CASSLAGQPYEQYF. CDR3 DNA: TGTGCCAGCAGCTTGGCGGGACAACCCTACGAGCAGTACTTC.

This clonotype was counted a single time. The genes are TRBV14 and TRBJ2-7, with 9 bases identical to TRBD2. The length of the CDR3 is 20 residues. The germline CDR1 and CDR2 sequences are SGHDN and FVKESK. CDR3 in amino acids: CASSRRSENWRGGWSYEQYV. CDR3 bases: TGTGCCAGCAGCCGCCGCAGCGAAAACTGGCGGGGGGGCTGGTCCTATGAGCAGTACGTC.

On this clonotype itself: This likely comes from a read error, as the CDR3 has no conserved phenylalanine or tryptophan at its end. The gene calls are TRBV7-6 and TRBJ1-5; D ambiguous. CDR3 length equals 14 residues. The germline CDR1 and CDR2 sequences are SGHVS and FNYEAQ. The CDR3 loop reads CASSLELGNQPQHL. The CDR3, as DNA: TGTGCCAGCAGCTTAGAGTTGGGCAATCAGCCTCAGCATCTT.

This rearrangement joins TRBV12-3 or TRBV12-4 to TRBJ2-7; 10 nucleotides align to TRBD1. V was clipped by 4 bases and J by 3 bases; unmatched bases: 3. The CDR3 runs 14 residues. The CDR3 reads CASSWGTGVYEQYF. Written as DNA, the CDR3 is TGTGCCAGCAGTTGGGGGACAGGGGTCTACGAGCAGTACTTC.

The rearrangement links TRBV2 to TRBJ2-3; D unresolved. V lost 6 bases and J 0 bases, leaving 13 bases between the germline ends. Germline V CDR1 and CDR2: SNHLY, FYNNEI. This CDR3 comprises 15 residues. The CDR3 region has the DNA TGTGCCAGCAGGCCCGGCTTGCAAAGCACAGATACGCAGTATTTT. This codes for CASRPGLQSTDTQYF.

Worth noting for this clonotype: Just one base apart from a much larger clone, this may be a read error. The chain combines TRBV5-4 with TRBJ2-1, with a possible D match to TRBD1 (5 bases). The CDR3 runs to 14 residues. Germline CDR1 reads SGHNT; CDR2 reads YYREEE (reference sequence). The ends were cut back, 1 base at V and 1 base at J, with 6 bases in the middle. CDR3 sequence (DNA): TGTGCCAGCAGCTTGTCAGGGTCCTACAATGAGCAGTTCTTC. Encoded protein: CASSLSGSYNEQFF.

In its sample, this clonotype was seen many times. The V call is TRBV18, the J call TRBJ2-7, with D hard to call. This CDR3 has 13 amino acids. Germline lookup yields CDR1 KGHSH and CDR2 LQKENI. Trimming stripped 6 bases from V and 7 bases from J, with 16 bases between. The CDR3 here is CASSPGAPREQYF. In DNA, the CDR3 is TGTGCCAGCTCCCCGGGCGCTCCGAGGGAGCAGTACTTC.

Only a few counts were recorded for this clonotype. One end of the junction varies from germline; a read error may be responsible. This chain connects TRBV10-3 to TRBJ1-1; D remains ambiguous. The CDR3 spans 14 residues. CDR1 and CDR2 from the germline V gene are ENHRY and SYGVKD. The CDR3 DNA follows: TGTGCCATCAGTCAGTCGGAAGGAAACACTGAAGCTTTCTTT. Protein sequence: CAISQSEGNTEAFF.